A single sample gave rise to the 14 T cell receptor beta chains below, sequenced in a study of beta chain features in type 1 diabetes. Every isolated RNA sample was fully reverse transcribed, so sequencing captured expressed TCRB transcripts. Assay used: immunoSEQ multiplex PCR; TCRdb lists only in-frame clones, some missing. Of some 280,000 clones in the sample, roughly an eighth are singletons; the top ten hold 0.015% to 0.02%. Study-level points and caveats: TCRB CDR3 length was moderately but significantly reduced in all four CD4+ subsets of Type 1 diabetes patients.

These receptors have no identified antigens. The sequenced sample was naive CD4+ T cells from blood. These receptor sequences come from a man younger than 45 with type 1 diabetes.

The rearrangement links TRBV7-9 to TRBJ2-1; 11 bases are a match to TRBD2. Unmatched junction bases numbered 4, after V lost 3 bases and J lost 0 bases. CDR3 length equals 17 residues. CDR1 is SEHNR, CDR2 FQNEAQ, per germline (reference sequence). The chain's CDR3 is CASSFQGLAGSYNEQFF. CDR3 bases: TGTGCCAGCAGCTTTCAAGGACTAGCGGGCTCCTACAATGAGCAGTTCTTC.

A few counts support this clone. The chain carries TRBV5-1 and TRBJ2-1, with 7 bases matching TRBD1. The CDR3 contains 16 residues. Trimming took 4 bases from V and 0 from J; bases not matched to a gene: 7. CDR1 SGHRS and CDR2 YFSETQ come from the germline V gene. CDR3 nucleotide sequence: TGCGCCAGCAGCCCAAGGGACAGCTTCTCCTACAATGAGCAGTTCTTC. Protein product: CASSPRDSFSYNEQFF.

This clone was seen more than once but under ten times. The genes are TRBV30 and TRBJ2-1; 9 bases are a match to TRBD2. Germline V gene lookup returns CDR1 GTSNPN and CDR2 SVGIG (reference sequence). The V and J ends lost 0 bases and 3 bases, in that order; junction bases with no gene match: 12. The CDR3 has 18 amino acids. The CDR3: CAWSVPYLASGNYNEQFF. CDR3 DNA sequence: TGTGCCTGGAGTGTACCTTATTTGGCTAGCGGGAACTACAATGAGCAGTTCTTC. Full variable domain (rest looked up from reference TRBV30 and TRBJ2-1): SQTIHQWPATLVQPVGSPLSLECTVEGTSNPNLYWYRQAAGRGLQLLFYSVGIGQISSEVPQNLSASRPQDRQFILSSKKLLLSDSGFYLCAWSVPYLASGNYNEQFFGPGTRLTVL.

V and J are TRBV12-2 and TRBJ2-5; the DNA was not compared with TRBD1, the D call given in the table. TRBV12-2 is flagged as a pseudogene. The CDR3 totals 16 residues. CDR3 residues: CASRLAAGGQDETQYF. Written as DNA, the CDR3 is TGTGCAAGTCGCTTAGCGGCTGGGGGCCAGGATGAGACCCAGTACTTC.

This clone was seen a few times. This chain connects TRBV7-2 to TRBJ2-1; the match to TRBD2 covers 9 bases. There are 14 residues in the CDR3. V trimming: 3 bases; J trimming: 4 bases; junction bases outside the gene matches: 1. Germline CDR1 SGHTA, CDR2 FQGNSA. The chain's CDR3 is CASSFSGSYNEQFF. DNA for the CDR3: TGTGCCAGCAGCTTTAGCGGGAGTTACAATGAGCAGTTCTTC.

This chain uses TRBV28 with TRBJ1-5; the D gene is possibly TRBD1 (5 bases). The CDR3 has 12 residues. V was trimmed by 8 bases and J by 2 bases, leaving 7 bases between them. Germline V gives CDR1 MDHEN, CDR2 SYDVKM. This CDR3 is CASGGGNQPQHF. CDR3 DNA: TGTGCCAGCGGAGGGGGCAATCAGCCCCAGCATTTT.

V usage is TRBV7-9 and J usage is TRBJ2-1, with TRBD2 as a possible D gene (5 bases). There are 16 residues in the CDR3. Germline CDR1 SEHNR, CDR2 FQNEAQ (reference sequence). V shed 6 bases and J shed 0 bases, with 15 bases lying between them. The CDR3 nucleotides read TGTGCCAGCAGTTCAGTTGTGGGGAGCTCCTACAATGAGCAGTTCTTC. Its translation is CASSSVVGSSYNEQFF.

The rearrangement links TRBV2 to TRBJ2-2, with TRBD1 identical over 7 bases. The V gene's germline CDR1 is SNHLY and CDR2 FYNNEI. The V and J ends lost 4 bases and 7 bases, in that order; junction bases with no gene match: 6. The CDR3 length is 14 residues. In DNA, the CDR3 is TGTGCCAGCAGTGGACAGGGAAGCCGCGGGGAGCTGTTTTTT. It translates to CASSGQGSRGELFF.

As to this clone: This same CDR3 is encoded by further DNA sequences in the sample. The chain is built from TRBV5-6 and TRBJ2-5; the D is unclear. Germline-derived CDR1 and CDR2 are SGHDT and YYEEEE. The CDR3 is 11 residues long. V was pared by 1 base and J by 5 bases, with 3 bases between. The CDR3: CASSLLETQYF. The CDR3 DNA reads as TGTGCCAGCAGCTTGCTGGAGACCCAGTACTTC.

This clone showed up just a few times. The chain combines TRBV9 with TRBJ1-5; D not resolved. The CDR3 runs to 14 residues. Germline CDR1 SGDLS, CDR2 YYNGEE. V was pared by 0 bases and J by 0 bases, with 4 bases between. This CDR3 reads CASSVDYSNQPQHF. The CDR3 DNA reads TGTGCCAGCAGCGTAGACTATAGCAATCAGCCCCAGCATTTT.

This clone was counted a single time. V gene TRBV27 combines with J gene TRBJ2-7, with TRBD1 matching 11 bases. With 7 bases clipped from V and 4 bases from J, the junction kept 12 bases outside the gene matches. CDR3 length: 16 amino acids. Germline loops: CDR1 MNHEY, CDR2 SMNVEV (reference sequence). The DNA for the CDR3 is TGTGCCAGCACCCTGTCCTGGACAGGGGGCATTTACGAGCAGTACTTC. This sequence encodes CASTLSWTGGIYEQYF.

The rearrangement links TRBV11-2 to TRBJ2-1; 14 positions match TRBD2. CDR3 length: 16 amino acids. Losses at the gene ends were 4 bases for V and 9 bases for J; bases not matched to a gene: 8. The germline V gene has CDR1 SGHAT and CDR2 FQNNGV. In DNA form, the CDR3 reads TGTGCCAGCAGCTATCCGAGGACTAGCGGGGGGAGTGAGCAGTTCTTC. It translates to CASSYPRTSGGSEQFF.

This clone was detected only a few times. The V and J genes are TRBV5-1 and TRBJ2-5; TRBD1 matches at 7 bases. The germline V gene has CDR1 SGHRS and CDR2 YFSETQ. V dropped 4 bases and J dropped 3; count of bases not matched to a gene: 6. The CDR3 runs to 14 residues. CDR3 DNA: TGCGCCAGCAGCCCCGGGACAGCGGAAGAGACCCAGTACTTC. Translating it yields CASSPGTAEETQYF.

The chain links TRBV30 to TRBJ1-3; TRBD1 aligns across 9 bases. The J segment lost 4 bases and the V segment lost 5 bases, leaving 0 bases of the junction unmatched. This CDR3 is built from 12 residues. CDR1 and CDR2 from the germline V gene are GTSNPN and SVGIG (reference sequence). The CDR3 nucleotides read TGTGCCTGGGGACAGGGGGGAAACACCATATATTTT. Translated: CAWGQGGNTIYF.